Each of the 19 T cell receptor beta chains below was sequenced from the same sample in a study of blood T cell repertoires in COVID-19. Repertoires were generated with immunoSEQ multiplex PCR, while TCRdb's copy carries only in-frame clones and drops some. The sample has fewer than 250,000 clones; about 86% are singletons. Sequencing input: PBMCs or T cells enriched from blood (not recorded which). The receptor set was obtained from a woman aged 35 to 49 with acute COVID-19.

This chain links TRBV2 with TRBJ2-6, with D uncertain. CDR3 length equals 13 residues. V lost 7 bases to trimming and J lost 3 bases, with 7 bases between them. Germline V gene lookup returns CDR1 SNHLY and CDR2 FYNNEI. CDR3 in DNA: TGTGCCAGCACGGTGGTTGGGGCCAACGTCCTGACTTTC. This gives the protein CASTVVGANVLTF.

V is TRBV11-3 and J is TRBJ2-1; 8 nucleotides line up with TRBD1. The CDR3 spans 14 residues. Trimming cost V 5 bases and J 3 bases; bases outside gene matches: 3. Germline-derived CDR1 and CDR2 are SGHNT and YENEEA. CDR3 DNA sequence: TGTGCCAGCAGCCCAGGGGGCAACTACAATGAGCAGTTCTTC. Protein product: CASSPGGNYNEQFF.

The chain uses TRBV30 and TRBJ2-7; TRBD1 agrees at 10 bases. Germline V gene lookup returns CDR1 GTSNPN and CDR2 SVGIG (reference sequence). The J segment lost 5 bases and the V segment lost 5 bases, leaving 3 bases of the junction unmatched. There are 12 residues in the CDR3. This CDR3 is CAWGDRGNEQYF. In DNA, the CDR3 is TGTGCCTGGGGGGACAGGGGAAACGAGCAGTACTTC. Using reference TRBV30 and TRBJ2-7 for the parts outside the CDR3, the full variable domain is SQTIHQWPATLVQPVGSPLSLECTVEGTSNPNLYWYRQAAGRGLQLLFYSVGIGQISSEVPQNLSASRPQDRQFILSSKKLLLSDSGFYLCAWGDRGNEQYFGPGTRLTVT.

The chain uses TRBV28 and TRBJ2-7, with 11 bases lining up with TRBD1. J lost 3 bases, V lost 6 bases, and 10 bases had no gene match. This CDR3 is 16 amino acids long. Germline V gene sequence: CDR1 MDHEN, CDR2 SYDVKM. CDR3 region: CASSAPPGQGVYEQYF. For the CDR3, the DNA is TGTGCCAGCAGCGCCCCCCCGGGACAGGGGGTCTACGAGCAGTACTTC.

The rearrangement uses TRBV28 and TRBJ1-5; D remains unclear. Between the trimmed V and J ends, which lost 6 bases and 2 bases, there was a span of 11 bases. The CDR3 contains 14 residues. Germline V CDR1 and CDR2: MDHEN, SYDVKM. The CDR3 reads CASSVQRGNQPQHF. The DNA of the CDR3 is TGTGCCAGCAGCGTACAGAGGGGCAATCAGCCCCAGCATTTT. The complete variable domain, with remaining parts taken from reference TRBV28 and TRBJ1-5, reads DVKVTQSSRYLVKRTGEKVFLECVQDMDHENMFWYRQDPGLGLRLIYFSYDVKMKEKGDIPEGYSVSREKKERFSLILESASTNQTSMYLCASSVQRGNQPQHFGDGTRLSIL.

This chain connects TRBV5-4 to TRBJ1-1, with 8 positions matching TRBD1. Trimming took 1 base from V and 2 from J; bases not matched to a gene: 7. CDR1 is SGHNT, CDR2 YYREEE, per germline (reference sequence). The CDR3 sequence is 16 residues long. CDR3 protein: CASSLRAGGGNTEAFF. For the CDR3, the DNA is TGTGCCAGCAGCTTGAGGGCAGGGGGCGGAAACACTGAAGCTTTCTTT.

This clone was detected only once. The genes are TRBV7-9 and TRBJ2-7, with D possibly being TRBD2 (6 bases). Trimming cost V 5 bases and J 1 base, with 18 bases left between them. The germline CDR1 and CDR2 sequences are SEHNR and FQNEAQ (reference sequence). This CDR3 has 16 amino acids. CDR3 sequence reads: CASSISPGTGSYEQYF. CDR3 sequence (DNA): TGTGCCAGCAGCATTAGTCCCGGGACTGGGTCCTACGAGCAGTACTTC.

The chain joins TRBV15 to TRBJ1-2, with a tentative D call TRBD1 (5 bases). The CDR3 totals 14 residues. V was pared by 3 bases and J by 2 bases, with 10 bases between. CDR1 LNHNV and CDR2 YYDKDF come from the germline V gene (reference sequence). The CDR3 here is CATSRGGRNYGYTF. Here the CDR3 DNA reads TGTGCCACCAGCAGGGGGGGTCGAAACTATGGCTACACCTTC. The full variable domain, in which reference TRBV15 and TRBJ1-2 provide the parts outside the CDR3, is DAMVIQNPRYQVTQFGKPVTLSCSQTLNHNVMYWYQQKSSQAPKLLFHYYDKDFNNEADTPDNFQSRRPNTSFCFLDIRSPGLGDTAMYLCATSRGGRNYGYTFGSGTRLTVV.

The chain links TRBV27 to TRBJ2-2; 10 bases fit TRBD1. The CDR3 runs 16 residues. Germline assignment: CDR1 MNHEY and CDR2 SMNVEV (reference sequence). V gave up 7 bases and J gave up 4 bases; unmatched junction bases: 9. In nucleotides, the CDR3 is TGTGCCAGCACCCCTTTCGGACAGGGGGGCACCGGGGAGCTGTTTTTT. Amino acids: CASTPFGQGGTGELFF.

This clone is a singleton in its sample. This chain uses TRBV19 with TRBJ2-7; 12 nucleotides align to TRBD1. The germline gives CDR1 LNHDA, CDR2 SQIVND (reference sequence). CDR3 length: 14 residues. V shed 5 bases, J shed 5 bases, and the junction held 4 bases outside the gene matches. The CDR3 DNA reads as TGTGCCAGTAGTGGCGGGACAGGGGGCCACGAGCAGTACTTC. This gives the protein CASSGGTGGHEQYF.

This chain uses TRBV28 with TRBJ2-7; no definite D call. The V gene's germline CDR1 is MDHEN and CDR2 SYDVKM. Trimming cost V 7 bases and J 4 bases, with 11 bases left between them. The CDR3 covers 12 residues. The CDR3 loop reads CASKSARYEQYF. CDR3 DNA sequence: TGTGCCAGCAAGTCTGCTAGATACGAGCAGTACTTC.

This clone came up a few times. The rearrangement joins TRBV28 to TRBJ2-5, with 12 bases aligning to TRBD2. Germline lookup yields CDR1 MDHEN and CDR2 SYDVKM. Germline trimming cut 5 bases from V and 3 bases from J; bases unmatched to any gene: 16. The CDR3 spans 19 residues. CDR3 sequence (DNA): TGTGCCAGCAGTAGTTACTTTAGGAGGACTAGCGGGATAAAAGAGACCCAGTACTTC. It codes for CASSSYFRRTSGIKETQYF.

The gene calls are TRBV14 and TRBJ2-1, with D uncertain. V lost 3 bases to trimming and J lost 3 bases, with 6 bases between them. The germline V gene encodes CDR1 SGHDN and CDR2 FVKESK. The CDR3 spans 13 residues. The CDR3 region is CASSHPVYNEQFF. In DNA form, the CDR3 reads TGTGCCAGCAGCCACCCCGTCTACAATGAGCAGTTCTTC.

This clone has a handful of counts. This chain connects TRBV6-1 to TRBJ1-6; D gene ambiguous. Germline V gene lookup returns CDR1 MNHNS and CDR2 SASEGT. V lost 2 bases to trimming and J lost 7 bases, with 15 bases between them. The CDR3 runs 16 residues. This CDR3 reads CASSEWVGGPNSPLHF. The CDR3 DNA sequence: TGTGCCAGCAGTGAATGGGTCGGAGGGCCCAATTCACCCCTCCACTTT.

This clone occurred once. V usage is TRBV7-3 and J usage is TRBJ2-2; D perhaps matches TRBD1 (6 bases). The V gene's germline CDR1 is SGHTA and CDR2 FQGTGA. Trimming cost V 5 bases and J 8 bases, with 24 bases left between them. The CDR3 consists of 17 residues. The DNA for the CDR3 is TGTGCCAGCAGCACCAAGACAGGCCGGGTGGGCCCAGGGGAGCTGTTTTTT. Residues: CASSTKTGRVGPGELFF.

The rearrangement joins TRBV4-1 to TRBJ2-7, with D uncertain. The CDR3 spans 13 residues. Trimming left V 5 bases short and J 1 base short, with 9 bases between. Germline assignment: CDR1 MGHRA and CDR2 YSYEKL. DNA for the CDR3: TGCGCCAGCAGCACCCCAGGTTCCTACGAGCAGTACTTC. Translating gives CASSTPGSYEQYF.

This rearrangement joins TRBV29-1 to TRBJ2-1; 13 nucleotides line up with TRBD2. This CDR3 is 15 amino acids long. Per the germline V gene, CDR1 is SQVTM and CDR2 is ANQGSEA. The trim removed 6 bases at V and 7 bases at J, leaving 9 bases unmatched. This chain's CDR3 is CSVAGLAGVKNEQFF. The CDR3 DNA sequence: TGCAGCGTGGCCGGACTAGCGGGAGTCAAGAATGAGCAGTTCTTC.

The V and J genes are TRBV12-5 and TRBJ2-1, with 7 bases that match TRBD2. The germline gives CDR1 LGHNT, CDR2 FRNRAP. V was pared by 3 bases and J by 0 bases, with 8 bases of the junction left unmatched. The CDR3 totals 17 residues. The chain's CDR3 is CASGLARGGLSYNEQFF. The CDR3 nucleotides are TGTGCTAGTGGTTTAGCACGCGGGGGACTCTCCTACAATGAGCAGTTCTTC.

The rearrangement joins TRBV24-1 to TRBJ2-5, with D tentatively TRBD1 (6 bases). V was pared by 4 bases and J by 5 bases, with 16 bases between. Germline V gene data show CDR1 as KGHDR and CDR2 as SFDVKD. The CDR3 loop spans 15 amino acids. The CDR3 DNA is TGTGCCACCAGTGAGCCTCAGGGGCTTGGGGAGACCCAGTACTTC. Residues: CATSEPQGLGETQYF.